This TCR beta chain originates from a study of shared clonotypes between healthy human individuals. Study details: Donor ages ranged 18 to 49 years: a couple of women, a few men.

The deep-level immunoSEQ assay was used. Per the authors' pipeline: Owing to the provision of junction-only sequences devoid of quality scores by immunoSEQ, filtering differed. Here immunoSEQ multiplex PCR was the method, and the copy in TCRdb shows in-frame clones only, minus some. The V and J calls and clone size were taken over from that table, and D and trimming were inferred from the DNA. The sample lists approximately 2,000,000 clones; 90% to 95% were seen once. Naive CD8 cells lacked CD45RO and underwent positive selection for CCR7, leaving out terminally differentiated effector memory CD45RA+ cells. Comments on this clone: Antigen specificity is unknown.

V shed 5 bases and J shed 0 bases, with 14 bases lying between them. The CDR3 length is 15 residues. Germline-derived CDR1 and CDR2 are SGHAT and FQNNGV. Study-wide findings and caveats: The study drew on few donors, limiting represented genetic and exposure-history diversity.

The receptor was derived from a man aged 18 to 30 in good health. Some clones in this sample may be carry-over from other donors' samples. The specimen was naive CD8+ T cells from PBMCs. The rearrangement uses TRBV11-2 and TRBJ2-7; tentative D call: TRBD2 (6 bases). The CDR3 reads CASSGGTPNSYEQYF. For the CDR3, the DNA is TGTGCCAGCAGCGGAGGGACTCCCAACTCCTACGAGCAGTACTTC. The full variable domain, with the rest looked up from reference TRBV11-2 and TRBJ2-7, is EAGVAQSPRYKIIEKRQSVAFWCNPISGHATLYWYQQILGQGPKLLIQFQNNGVVDDSQLPKDRFSAERLKGVDSTLKIQPAKLEDSAVYLCASSGGTPNSYEQYFGPGTRLTVT.